A single T cell receptor (beta chain) is shown here with its context. The data originate from a study of control samples from healthy donors and cancer patients. The method was immunoSEQ multiplex PCR; TCRdb's version includes in-frame clones alone and lacks a portion of them. The table lists 160,000 or so clones, roughly 95% of them singletons. The specimen sequenced was blood. The receptor comes from a woman aged 25 to 39 in good health.

The CDR3 reads CSVGGLAGSGELFF. The DNA for the CDR3 is TGCAGCGTTGGGGGGCTAGCGGGCTCCGGGGAGCTGTTTTTT. This rearrangement joins TRBV29-1 to TRBJ2-2, with 8 bases aligning to TRBD2. J lost 6 bases, V lost 4 bases, and 7 bases had no gene match. In germline, CDR1 is SQVTM, CDR2 ANQGSEA. This CDR3 spans 14 amino acids.